A single sample is the source of the 15 T cell receptor beta chains below, sequenced in a study of blood T cell repertoires in COVID-19. Method: immunoSEQ multiplex PCR; TCRdb's copy keeps in-frame clones and lacks some. This repertoire shows more than 200,000 clones, around four fifths found once; its top ten account for about 11%. Material: peripheral blood. These receptors were taken from a woman of 80 years or more with COVID-19, enrolled during active disease.

The J gene is TRBJ2-7, the V gene TRBV5-1; TRBD1 matches 10 bases. Trimming at V came to 4 bases and at J to 2 bases, leaving 9 bases not matched to a gene. The germline CDR1 and CDR2 sequences are SGHRS and YFSETQ. This CDR3 is built from 16 residues. CDR3 DNA sequence: TGCGCCAGCAGCAGAAACCGGGACAGGGGAGCCTACGAGCAGTACTTC. Translated: CASSRNRDRGAYEQYF. The full variable domain, completed using reference TRBV5-1 and TRBJ2-7, is KAGVTQTPRYLIKTRGQQVTLSCSPISGHRSVSWYQQTPGQGLQFLFEYFSETQRNKGNFPGRFSGRQFSNSRSEMNVSTLELGDSALYLCASSRNRDRGAYEQYFGPGTRLTVT.

The chain is built from TRBV6-5 and TRBJ1-6; D uncertain. Germline assignment: CDR1 MNHEY and CDR2 SVGAGI. V lost 7 bases and J lost 6, with 13 bases in between. CDR3 length: 14 amino acids. The CDR3 protein is CASMEDRTNSPLHF. The CDR3 nucleotides read TGTGCCAGCATGGAGGACCGAACTAATTCACCCCTCCACTTT.

This chain joins TRBV18 and TRBJ2-3, with 8 bases lining up with TRBD2. The CDR3 has 17 amino acids. V lost 3 bases to trimming and J lost 2 bases; unmatched junction nucleotides: 10. The germline V gene has CDR1 KGHSH and CDR2 LQKENI. The CDR3 loop is CASSPLAAGGLTDTQYF. As DNA, the CDR3 is TGTGCCAGCTCACCTCTTGCTGCGGGGGGCCTCACAGATACGCAGTATTTT.

CDR3 amino acids: CASSPNSAALTSRDEQFF. In DNA form, the CDR3 reads TGTGCCAGCTCACCAAATTCGGCCGCGCTTACGTCCCGGGATGAGCAGTTCTTC. This chain uses TRBV18 with TRBJ2-1, with D unresolved. Germline V gene lookup returns CDR1 KGHSH and CDR2 LQKENI. V lost 2 bases to trimming and J lost 8 bases, with 25 bases between them. The CDR3 length is 18 residues.

J is TRBJ1-6 and V is TRBV7-2; 8 positions match TRBD1. The trim removed 3 bases at V and 9 bases at J, leaving 4 bases unmatched. CDR1 and CDR2 (germline): SGHTA, FQGNSA. This CDR3 is 14 amino acids long. CDR3 nucleotides: TGTGCCAGCAGCTTCCCGGACAGGGCTTCACCCCTCCACTTT. Amino acid sequence: CASSFPDRASPLHF.

The chain carries TRBV28 and TRBJ2-7, with D possibly TRBD1 on 6 matching bases. Germline V gives CDR1 MDHEN, CDR2 SYDVKM. Trimming pared 5 bases from V and 0 bases from J, leaving 11 bases between. This CDR3 contains 14 residues. The CDR3 protein is CASSPRQDSYEQYF. In nucleotides, the CDR3 is TGTGCCAGCAGTCCAAGACAGGACTCCTACGAGCAGTACTTC.

This clone showed up just once. This rearrangement joins TRBV6-1 to TRBJ1-2, with unresolved D. Trimming took off 4 bases at V and 4 bases at J, with 19 bases between the two ends. Germline values: CDR1 MNHNS, CDR2 SASEGT. There are 16 residues in the CDR3. CDR3 DNA sequence: TGTGCCAGCAGTGTGGTCCGCCTTACAGCCGCCTATGGCTACACCTTC. Encoded protein: CASSVVRLTAAYGYTF.

The V and J genes are TRBV28 and TRBJ2-7; 7 bases map to TRBD2. The CDR3 has 15 residues. With 3 bases clipped from V and 2 bases from J, the junction kept 7 bases outside the gene matches. The germline gives CDR1 MDHEN, CDR2 SYDVKM. The CDR3 region is CASSFGGLGAYEQYF. The CDR3 bases are TGTGCCAGCAGTTTTGGAGGACTAGGGGCCTACGAGCAGTACTTC.

The chain carries TRBV6-5 and TRBJ1-3; TRBD1 matches 7 bases. In germline, CDR1 is MNHEY, CDR2 SVGAGI. Trimming at V came to 6 bases and at J to 0 bases, leaving 5 bases not matched to a gene. The CDR3 totals 15 residues. CDR3 amino acids: CASRPGTDSGNTIYF. The CDR3 DNA follows: TGTGCCAGCAGACCGGGGACAGACTCTGGAAACACCATATATTTT.

The chain has TRBV18 and TRBJ1-4; D remains unclear. From germline, CDR1 is KGHSH and CDR2 LQKENI. Trimming left V 6 bases short and J 6 bases short, with 14 bases between. The CDR3 covers 14 residues. In DNA, the CDR3 is TGTGCCAGCTCTCCCCAGGCGGGGTATGAAAAACTGTTTTTT. This encodes CASSPQAGYEKLFF.

The rearrangement joins TRBV19 to TRBJ2-3, with D unresolved. The length of the CDR3 is 13 residues. V lost 6 bases and J 0 bases, leaving 7 bases between the germline ends. The germline V gene has CDR1 LNHDA and CDR2 SQIVND (reference sequence). CDR3 in amino acids: CASSPPSTDTQYF. The CDR3 nucleotides are TGTGCCAGTAGCCCTCCTAGCACAGATACGCAGTATTTT.

V is TRBV18 and J is TRBJ2-3; D uncertain. The CDR3 loop spans 12 amino acids. Germline loops: CDR1 KGHSH, CDR2 LQKENI. V lost 5 bases to trimming and J lost 6 bases, with 9 bases between them. CDR3 coding DNA: TGTGCCAGCTCATCCCAACGGGATACGCAGTATTTT. Protein product: CASSSQRDTQYF.

In DNA, the CDR3 is TGCAGCGCGGGGGGAGGGATGGATGGCTACACCTTC. It yields the protein CSAGGGMDGYTF. The J gene is TRBJ1-2, the V gene TRBV29-1; perhaps TRBD1 as D (5 bases). Trimming removed 7 bases from V and 6 bases from J, with 15 bases in between. Per the germline V gene, CDR1 is SQVTM and CDR2 is ANQGSEA. The CDR3 is 12 residues long.

The chain links TRBV6-5 to TRBJ2-3; perhaps TRBD2 as D (7 bases). The germline gives CDR1 MNHEY, CDR2 SVGAGI. CDR3 length: 15 amino acids. The V end was cut by 5 bases, the J end by 10 bases, with 22 bases between. CDR3 sequence reads: CASSRIGGGLSSQYF. The CDR3 DNA sequence: TGTGCCAGCAGTAGGATAGGGGGGGGCCTTTCATCGCAGTATTTT.

The chain uses TRBV7-2 and TRBJ2-7; a possible D gene is TRBD2 (7 bases). This CDR3 is built from 14 residues. V was trimmed by 5 bases and J by 2 bases, leaving 13 bases between them. Germline CDR1 SGHTA, CDR2 FQGNSA. Here the CDR3 DNA reads TGTGCCAGCAGCGCTCAGGGGAGGGCCTACGAGCAGTACTTC. Protein: CASSAQGRAYEQYF.